Listed here are 29 T cell receptor beta chains from one sample, sequenced in a study of cytomegalovirus exposure and HLA in healthy donors. Amplification used 60 Vbeta primers and 13 Jbeta primers. The repertoire was sequenced with immunoSEQ multiplex PCR; TCRdb's copy has only in-frame clones and lacks some. The table includes just over 80,000 clones, about 79% detected once. The source material was PBMCs. The receptors come from a young man in good health and CMV-seropositive.

The chain employs TRBV28 and TRBJ1-1, with D perhaps matching TRBD1 (5 bases). Germline CDR1 is MDHEN and CDR2 is SYDVKM. The germline V and J ends were trimmed by 5 bases and 5 bases, with 9 bases remaining between them. The CDR3 totals 12 residues. CDR3: CASSDQGTEAFF. CDR3 nucleotide sequence: TGTGCCAGCAGTGATCAGGGAACTGAAGCTTTCTTT.

This rearrangement joins TRBV6-1 to TRBJ2-7, with TRBD2 matching over 13 bases. The CDR3 loop spans 14 amino acids. V dropped 6 bases and J dropped 2; count of bases not matched to a gene: 1. Germline values: CDR1 MNHNS, CDR2 SASEGT. The CDR3 nucleotides are TGTGCCAGCAGAACTAGCGGGGGGGCCTACGAGCAGTACTTC. Translated, it gives CASRTSGGAYEQYF.

The chain combines TRBV21-1 with TRBJ2-7; the D call TRBD2 from the table was never checked on the DNA. TRBV21-1 is an annotated pseudogene. The CDR3 has 13 residues. The CDR3 coding sequence is TGTGCCAGTGCCACTAGAGTCGAATACGAGCAGTACTTC. Translation: CASATRVEYEQYF.

The gene calls are TRBV25-1 and TRBJ2-7, with 8 bases fitting TRBD2. Per germline, CDR1 MGHDK and CDR2 SYGVNS. Unmatched junction bases numbered 15, after V lost 8 bases and J lost 12 bases. This CDR3 has 13 residues. In DNA, the CDR3 is TGTGCCAGCGACTTTACCCGGTCGGGAGGGGTGTACTTC. This sequence encodes CASDFTRSGGVYF.

This clone was seen more than once but under ten times. The chain employs TRBV7-9 and TRBJ1-1; 7 bases map to TRBD1. The CDR3 has 17 residues. Germline loops: CDR1 SEHNR, CDR2 FQNEAQ (reference sequence). Trimming removed 5 bases from V and 4 bases from J; junction bases left unmatched: 16. The CDR3 loop is CASSSPQTGDQSTEAFF. DNA for the CDR3: TGTGCCAGCAGCAGTCCCCAAACAGGGGATCAGAGCACTGAAGCTTTCTTT.

The chain carries TRBV6-5 and TRBJ1-1, with D perhaps matching TRBD1 (6 bases). Trimming stripped 0 bases from V and 10 bases from J, with 12 bases between. CDR3 length: 13 amino acids. Germline CDR1 is MNHEY and CDR2 is SVGAGI. CDR3 DNA: TGTGCCAGCAGTTACTCGAAGGGACATTCAGCTTTCTTT. Its translation: CASSYSKGHSAFF.

This chain links TRBV4-1 with TRBJ2-5; D not certain. Germline V gives CDR1 MGHRA, CDR2 YSYEKL. Trimming took off 4 bases at V and 4 bases at J, with 10 bases between the two ends. The CDR3 totals 13 residues. The CDR3 spells CASSLAPGETQYF. CDR3 DNA: TGCGCCAGCAGCCTTGCACCGGGAGAGACCCAGTACTTC.

J is TRBJ1-3 and V is TRBV10-2; D ambiguous. The CDR3 contains 13 residues. V was trimmed by 5 bases and J by 1 base, leaving 6 bases between them. Germline assignment: CDR1 WSHSY and CDR2 SAAADI. CDR3: CASSSRSGNTIYF. CDR3 coding DNA: TGCGCCAGCAGTTCGCGATCTGGAAACACCATATATTTT.

The J gene is TRBJ2-3, the V gene TRBV29-1, with D perhaps TRBD1 (6 bases). Trimming shortened V by 3 bases and J by 6 bases, and 10 bases separated the two germline ends. Germline V lookup: CDR1 SQVTM, CDR2 ANQGSEA. There are 12 residues in the CDR3. The CDR3 loop is CSVDRGVDTQYF. The CDR3 nucleotides are TGCAGCGTTGACAGGGGAGTGGATACGCAGTATTTT.

This chain links TRBV5-4 with TRBJ2-5; D is unclear. V lost 1 base and J 5 bases, leaving 12 bases between the germline ends. Germline V lookup: CDR1 SGHNT, CDR2 YYREEE (reference sequence). The CDR3 covers 14 residues. The CDR3 DNA reads as TGTGCCAGCAGCTTGCCCCTAGGAAGTGAGACCCAGTACTTC. This translates into CASSLPLGSETQYF.

V gene TRBV6-5 combines with J gene TRBJ1-4; 11 nucleotides match TRBD1. Unmatched junction bases numbered 6, after V lost 4 bases and J lost 8 bases. This CDR3 contains 15 residues. Germline CDR1 is MNHEY and CDR2 is SVGAGI. The CDR3 region is CASSFLGQGAEKLFF. The CDR3 coding sequence is TGTGCCAGCAGTTTCCTCGGACAGGGGGCGGAAAAACTGTTTTTT.

The V and J genes are TRBV4-1 and TRBJ2-7, with TRBD2 matching 11 bases. Per germline, CDR1 MGHRA and CDR2 YSYEKL. The CDR3 runs 15 residues. The V segment lost 0 bases and the J segment 8 bases; nucleotides outside the gene matches: 6. CDR3 nucleotide sequence: TGCGCCAGCAGCCAAGATAGGGCTAGCGGGAGGAAGCAGTACTTC. Its protein product is CASSQDRASGRKQYF.

This rearrangement joins TRBV10-2 to TRBJ1-1; unclear D gene. The CDR3 has 12 residues. Trimming shortened V by 3 bases and J by 4 bases, and 6 bases separated the two germline ends. Germline V gene lookup returns CDR1 WSHSY and CDR2 SAAADI. CDR3 in amino acids: CASSDRSTEAFF. In nucleotides, the CDR3 is TGCGCCAGCAGTGACAGAAGCACTGAAGCTTTCTTT.

The chain links TRBV6-4 to TRBJ2-1; 12 positions match TRBD2. The CDR3 loop spans 14 amino acids. CDR1 is MRHNA and CDR2 is SNTAGT in the germline V gene. The ends lost 3 bases at V and 7 bases at J; junction bases unmatched: 1. In DNA form, the CDR3 reads TGTGCCAGCAGTGAACTAGCGGGAGGTAATGAGCAGTTCTTC. Translating it yields CASSELAGGNEQFF.

This clone was seen only a few times. The chain employs TRBV21-1 and TRBJ2-7; the D segment call TRBD2 is taken from the table without a DNA check. TRBV21-1 is a listed pseudogene. The CDR3 covers 15 residues. The CDR3 DNA reads as TGTGCCAGCATGCGGACTAGCGGGTCGGTCTGCGAGCAGTACTTC. This encodes CASMRTSGSVCEQYF.

V usage is TRBV2 and J usage is TRBJ2-5; no firm D call. The CDR3 is 11 residues long. Germline lookup yields CDR1 SNHLY and CDR2 FYNNEI. The V end was cut by 5 bases, the J end by 3 bases, with 4 bases between. The CDR3 sequence is CASSTEETQYF. CDR3 DNA sequence: TGTGCCAGCAGTACTGAAGAGACCCAGTACTTC.

The chain employs TRBV15 and TRBJ1-1; no definite D call. The CDR3 has 13 amino acids. The V and J ends lost 3 bases and 3 bases respectively, with 8 bases between them. Germline CDR1 LNHNV, CDR2 YYDKDF (reference sequence). CDR3 nucleotide sequence: TGTGCCACCAGCAGTACGGTGTACACTGAAGCTTTCTTT. This sequence encodes CATSSTVYTEAFF.

This clone showed up just a few times. The chain is built from TRBV5-1 and TRBJ1-4; 7 nucleotides agree with TRBD1. This CDR3 is 13 amino acids long. V shed 8 bases, J shed 1 base, and the junction held 2 bases outside the gene matches. The germline gives CDR1 SGHRS, CDR2 YFSETQ. The CDR3 protein is CASRDRTNEKLFF. The CDR3 region has the DNA TGCGCCAGTCGGGACAGAACTAATGAAAAACTGTTTTTT. Filled out from reference TRBV5-1 and TRBJ1-4, the complete variable domain reads KAGVTQTPRYLIKTRGQQVTLSCSPISGHRSVSWYQQTPGQGLQFLFEYFSETQRNKGNFPGRFSGRQFSNSRSEMNVSTLELGDSALYLCASRDRTNEKLFFGSGTQLSVL.

The V call is TRBV14, the J call TRBJ2-1, with 11 bases fitting TRBD1. Germline lookup yields CDR1 SGHDN and CDR2 FVKESK. J was trimmed by 8 bases and V by 8 bases; bases with no gene match: 8. This CDR3 is built from 14 residues. CDR3 sequence: CASLLRTGGHEQFF. CDR3 bases: TGTGCCAGCTTACTACGGACAGGGGGCCATGAGCAGTTCTTC.

This rearrangement joins TRBV15 to TRBJ1-1; D gene unclear. Between the trimmed V and J ends, which lost 1 base and 6 bases, there was a span of 9 bases. CDR3 size: 13 residues. The V gene's germline CDR1 is LNHNV and CDR2 YYDKDF (reference sequence). The DNA for the CDR3 is TGTGCCACCAGCAGAGGGAGGGAGCCTGAAGCTTTCTTT. Protein: CATSRGREPEAFF.

This chain connects TRBV29-1 to TRBJ1-1; 8 bases line up with TRBD1. J was trimmed by 0 bases and V by 7 bases; bases with no gene match: 4. Germline loops: CDR1 SQVTM, CDR2 ANQGSEA. This CDR3 is built from 13 residues. The CDR3 DNA sequence: TGCAGCGGGGGGACAGGTTTGAACACTGAAGCTTTCTTT. This codes for CSGGTGLNTEAFF.

The gene calls are TRBV28 and TRBJ2-1; 11 bases align to TRBD2. After removal of 2 bases from V and 6 bases from J, the junction contained 3 bases not matched to a gene. Germline CDR1 and CDR2: MDHEN and SYDVKM. This CDR3 region has 15 residues. DNA of the CDR3: TGTGCCAGCAGTTTAACTAGCGGGAGTTTCAATGAGCAGTTCTTC. This encodes CASSLTSGSFNEQFF.

This sequence joins TRBV6-5 and TRBJ1-2, with a tentative D call TRBD1 (6 bases). The CDR3 loop spans 14 amino acids. Between the trimmed V and J ends, which lost 5 bases and 5 bases, there was a span of 15 bases. Germline CDR1 and CDR2: MNHEY and SVGAGI. CDR3 coding DNA: TGTGCCAGCAGTCATTCAGGGGAGCTATATGGCTACACCTTC. Protein product: CASSHSGELYGYTF.

This chain links TRBV6-5 with TRBJ2-1; 7 nucleotides agree with TRBD2. The CDR3 covers 14 residues. V gave up 3 bases and J gave up 5 bases; unmatched junction bases: 4. Germline V lookup: CDR1 MNHEY, CDR2 SVGAGI. CDR3 loop: CASSYRLADNEQFF. As DNA, the CDR3 is TGTGCCAGCAGTTATAGGCTAGCGGACAATGAGCAGTTCTTC.

The chain couples TRBV5-1 to TRBJ2-1; no reliable D call. Trimming stripped 1 base from V and 10 bases from J, with 6 bases between. The CDR3 loop spans 11 amino acids. Germline V lookup: CDR1 SGHRS, CDR2 YFSETQ. For the CDR3, the DNA is TGCGCCAGCAGCTTGTCAGGAGAGCAGTTCTTC. The encoded protein is CASSLSGEQFF.

This sequence joins TRBV4-1 and TRBJ1-5, with 7 bases matching TRBD1. V was clipped by 4 bases and J by 6 bases; unmatched bases: 9. The CDR3 covers 15 residues. Germline V gene lookup returns CDR1 MGHRA and CDR2 YSYEKL. The CDR3 bases are TGCGCCAGCAGCCCCGGGACAGCCGAGACTCAGCCCCAGCATTTT. Protein: CASSPGTAETQPQHF.

This chain links TRBV6-1 with TRBJ1-2; no reliable D call. Trimming removed 3 bases at V and 4 bases at J, with 9 bases between. In germline, CDR1 is MNHNS, CDR2 SASEGT. This CDR3 spans 13 amino acids. This chain's CDR3 is CASSDRGFYGYTF. In DNA, the CDR3 is TGTGCCAGCAGTGATCGAGGGTTCTATGGCTACACCTTC.

The V call is TRBV28, the J call TRBJ1-5; D remains unclear. From germline, CDR1 is MDHEN and CDR2 SYDVKM. V was pared by 7 bases and J by 7 bases, with 14 bases between. The CDR3 covers 13 residues. The CDR3 sequence: CASTDEAQQPQHF. In DNA form, the CDR3 reads TGTGCCAGCACGGATGAGGCTCAACAGCCCCAGCATTTT.

This clone was detected only a few times. The rearrangement joins TRBV27 to TRBJ1-2; D gene uncertain. The germline V gene has CDR1 MNHEY and CDR2 SMNVEV (reference sequence). The CDR3 sequence is 14 residues long. Trimming cost V 0 bases and J 0 bases, with 5 bases left between them. This chain's CDR3 is CASSLSIANYGYTF. DNA for the CDR3: TGTGCCAGCAGTTTATCAATAGCTAACTATGGCTACACCTTC.